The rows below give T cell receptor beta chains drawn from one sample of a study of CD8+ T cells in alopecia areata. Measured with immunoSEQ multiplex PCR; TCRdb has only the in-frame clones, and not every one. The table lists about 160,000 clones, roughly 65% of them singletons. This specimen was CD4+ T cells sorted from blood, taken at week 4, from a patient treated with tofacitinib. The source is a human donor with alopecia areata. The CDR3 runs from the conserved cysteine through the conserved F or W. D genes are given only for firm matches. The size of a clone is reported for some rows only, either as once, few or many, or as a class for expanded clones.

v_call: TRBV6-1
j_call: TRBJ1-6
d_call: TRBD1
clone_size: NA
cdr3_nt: TGTGCCAGCAGCGATAACAGGGGGCTCTCACCCCTCCACTTT
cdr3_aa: CASSDNRGLSPLHF

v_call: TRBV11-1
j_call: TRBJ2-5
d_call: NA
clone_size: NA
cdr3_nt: TGTGCCAGCAGCGCAACAGGTGTGGGAGAGACCCAGTACTTC
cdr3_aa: CASSATGVGETQYF

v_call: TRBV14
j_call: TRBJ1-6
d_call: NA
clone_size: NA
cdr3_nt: TGTGCCAGCAGCTTCAGGGATTCACCCCTCCACTTT
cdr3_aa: CASSFRDSPLHF

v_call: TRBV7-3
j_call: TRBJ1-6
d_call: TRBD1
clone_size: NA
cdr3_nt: TGTGCCAGCAGCTCTGGGACAGTGAATTCACCCCTCCACTTT
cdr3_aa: CASSSGTVNSPLHF

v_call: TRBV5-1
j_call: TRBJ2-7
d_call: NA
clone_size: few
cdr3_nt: TGCGCCAGCAGCTTGGCCGGGTCGGGGGCCGCCTACGAGCAGTACTTC
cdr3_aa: CASSLAGSGAAYEQYF

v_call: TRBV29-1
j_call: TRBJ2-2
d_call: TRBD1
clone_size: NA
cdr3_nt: TGCAGCGTTAGGACAGGGGGCGCTACCGGGGAGCTGTTTTTT
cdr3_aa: CSVRTGGATGELFF

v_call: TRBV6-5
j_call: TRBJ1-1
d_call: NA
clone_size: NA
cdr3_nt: TGTGCCAGCAGTTACACGCGCGAAGTAGGGGACACTGAAGCTTTCTTT
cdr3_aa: CASSYTREVGDTEAFF

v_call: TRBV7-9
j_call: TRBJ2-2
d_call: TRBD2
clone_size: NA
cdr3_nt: TGTGCCAGCAGCCCACTAGCGGGGGGCACCCGGGAGCTGTTTTTT
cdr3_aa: CASSPLAGGTRELFF

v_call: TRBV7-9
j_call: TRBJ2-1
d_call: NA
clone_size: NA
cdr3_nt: TGCGCCAGCAGCCAAGGACCCACGGTTATGCATGAGCAGTTCTTC
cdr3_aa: CASSQGPTVMHEQFF

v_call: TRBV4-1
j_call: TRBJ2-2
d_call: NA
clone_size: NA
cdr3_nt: TGCGCCAGCAGCTACCGCGGCACCGGGGAGCTGTTTTTT
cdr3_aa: CASSYRGTGELFF

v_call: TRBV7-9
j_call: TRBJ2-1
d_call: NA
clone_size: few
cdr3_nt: TGTGCCAGCTCCGGAAGTTGGGGGGACAATGAGCAGTTCTTC
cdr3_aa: CASSGSWGDNEQFF

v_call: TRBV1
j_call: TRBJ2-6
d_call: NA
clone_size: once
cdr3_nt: TGCACCAGCGGTCGGCGATTGGTTAACTCTGGGGCCAACGTCCTGACTTTC
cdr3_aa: CTSGRRLVNSGANVLTF

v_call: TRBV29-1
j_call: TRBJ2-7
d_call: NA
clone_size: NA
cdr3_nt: TGCAGCTTTAAGACTAGCTCCTACGAGCAGTACTTC
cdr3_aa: CSFKTSSYEQYF

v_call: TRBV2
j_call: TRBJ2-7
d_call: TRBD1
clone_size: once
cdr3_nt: TGTGCCAGCCACCGGGACAGGGTCCACGAGCAGTACTTC
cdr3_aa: CASHRDRVHEQYF

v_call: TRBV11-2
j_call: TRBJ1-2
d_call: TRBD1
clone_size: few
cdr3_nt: TGTGCCAGCAGGTCCGTGGGACAGCTAAACTATGGCTACACCTTC
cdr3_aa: CASRSVGQLNYGYTF

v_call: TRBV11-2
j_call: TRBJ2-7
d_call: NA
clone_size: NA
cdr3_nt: TGTGCCAGCAGCTTAGTTCCTCCGGAGCGCTCCTACGGTTACGAGCAGTACTTC
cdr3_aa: CASSLVPPERSYGYEQYF

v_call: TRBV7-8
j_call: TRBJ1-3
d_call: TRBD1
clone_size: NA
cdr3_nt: TGTGCCAGCAGCTCCCACAGGGGGCTGGCTGGAAACACCATATATTTT
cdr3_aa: CASSSHRGLAGNTIYF

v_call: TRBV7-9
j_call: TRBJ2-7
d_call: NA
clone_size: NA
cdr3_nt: TGTGCCAGCAGCTTAGTGGGGTACGAGCAGTACTTC
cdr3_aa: CASSLVGYEQYF

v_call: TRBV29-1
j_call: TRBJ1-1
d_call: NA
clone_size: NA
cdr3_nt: TGCAGCGCAACAGGATTGGGGGTGAACACTGAAGCTTTCTTT
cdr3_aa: CSATGLGVNTEAFF

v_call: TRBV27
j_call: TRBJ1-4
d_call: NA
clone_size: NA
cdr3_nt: TGTGCCAAGCCGCCGGGACAAAATAATGAAAAACTGTTTTTT
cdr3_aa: CAKPPGQNNEKLFF

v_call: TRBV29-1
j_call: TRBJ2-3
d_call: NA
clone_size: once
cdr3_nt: TGCAGCGTTTTATCAGACCACACAGATACGCAGTATTTT
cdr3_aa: CSVLSDHTDTQYF

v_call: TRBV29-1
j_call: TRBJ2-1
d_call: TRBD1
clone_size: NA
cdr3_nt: TGCAGCGTAGGGACAGGGAGTAGGGCCTACAATGAGCAGTTCTTC
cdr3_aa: CSVGTGSRAYNEQFF

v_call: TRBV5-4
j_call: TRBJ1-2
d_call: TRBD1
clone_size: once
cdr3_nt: TGTGCCAGCAGCAAAACGCACAGGGGGCTGGACTATGGCTACACCTTC
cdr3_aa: CASSKTHRGLDYGYTF

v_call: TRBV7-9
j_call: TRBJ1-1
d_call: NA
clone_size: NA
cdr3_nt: TGTGCCAGCAGCGGCCGGGACATCAAAGCAGCTTTCTTT
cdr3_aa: CASSGRDIKAAFF

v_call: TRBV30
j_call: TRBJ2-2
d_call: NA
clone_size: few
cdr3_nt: TGTGCCTGGAGTGTACGGGGGCAAGACACCGGGGAGCTGTTTTTT
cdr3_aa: CAWSVRGQDTGELFF

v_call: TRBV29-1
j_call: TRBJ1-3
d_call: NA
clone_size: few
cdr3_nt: TGCAGCGTTGAAGCCTACAGCCGGGACACGGGAAACACCATATATTTT
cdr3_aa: CSVEAYSRDTGNTIYF

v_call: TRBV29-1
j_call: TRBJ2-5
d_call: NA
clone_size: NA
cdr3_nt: TGCAGCGTTGATGGTCTGCAGGAGACCCAGTACTTC
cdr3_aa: CSVDGLQETQYF

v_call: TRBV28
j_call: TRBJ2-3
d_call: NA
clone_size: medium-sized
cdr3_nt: TGTGCCAGCAGCTTGCCCGGGGTGGGCACAGATACGCAGTATTTT
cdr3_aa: CASSLPGVGTDTQYF

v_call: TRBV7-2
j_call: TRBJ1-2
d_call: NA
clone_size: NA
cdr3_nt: TGTGCCAGCACCCCCCGGCAGCCAATACAAAACTATGGCTACACCTTC
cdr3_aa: CASTPRQPIQNYGYTF

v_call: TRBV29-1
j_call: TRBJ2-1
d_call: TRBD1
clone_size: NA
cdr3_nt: TGCAGCGTTGGGTGGGACAGGGGGCGGAATGAGCAGTTCTTC
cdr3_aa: CSVGWDRGRNEQFF

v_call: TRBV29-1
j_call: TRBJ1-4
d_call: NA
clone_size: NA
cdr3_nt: TGCAGCGTTGGAGGGGCGGCTAATGAAAAACTGTTTTTT
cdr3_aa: CSVGGAANEKLFF

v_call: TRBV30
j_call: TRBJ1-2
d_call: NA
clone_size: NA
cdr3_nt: TGTGCCTGGCTGACAGTGCGGGGCTACACCTTC
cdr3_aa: CAWLTVRGYTF

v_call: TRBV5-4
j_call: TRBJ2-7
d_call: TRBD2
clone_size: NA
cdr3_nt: TGTGCCAGCAGCTTGTATCTACCGGGGGGCTCCTACGAGCAGTACTTC
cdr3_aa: CASSLYLPGGSYEQYF

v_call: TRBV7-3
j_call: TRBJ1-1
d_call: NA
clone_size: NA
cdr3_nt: TGTGCCAGCCGCTCAAACTCAAACACTGAAGCTTTCTTT
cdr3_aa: CASRSNSNTEAFF

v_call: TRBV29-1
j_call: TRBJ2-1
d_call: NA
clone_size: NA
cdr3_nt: TGCAGCGTTGATGACAGGACATTCTCCTACAATGAGCAGTTCTTC
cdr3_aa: CSVDDRTFSYNEQFF

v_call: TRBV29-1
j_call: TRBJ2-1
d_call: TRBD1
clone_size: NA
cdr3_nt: TGCAGCGTGCCGGACAGGGTCGAGCAGGAGCAGTTCTTC
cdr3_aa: CSVPDRVEQEQFF

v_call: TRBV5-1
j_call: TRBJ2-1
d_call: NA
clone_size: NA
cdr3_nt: TGCGCCAGCAACGATCTCTTTAGTAATGAGCAGTTCTTC
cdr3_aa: CASNDLFSNEQFF

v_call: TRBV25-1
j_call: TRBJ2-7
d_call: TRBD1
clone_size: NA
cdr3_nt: TGTGCCAGCAGTGAATTGGGGACAGCCTACGAGCAGTACTTC
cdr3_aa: CASSELGTAYEQYF

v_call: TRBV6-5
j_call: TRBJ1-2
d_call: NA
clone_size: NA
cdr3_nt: TGTGCCAGCAGCCCCACGGGAGGGATTAACTATGGCTACACCTTC
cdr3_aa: CASSPTGGINYGYTF

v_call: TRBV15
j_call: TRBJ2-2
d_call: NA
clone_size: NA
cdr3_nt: TGTGCCACCAGCAAGAAGGATCACGGGGAGCTGTTTTTT
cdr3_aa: CATSKKDHGELFF

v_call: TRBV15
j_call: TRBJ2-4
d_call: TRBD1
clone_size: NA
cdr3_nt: TGTGCCACCAGCAGAGACCTTCCGGGACAGGGGGCGCGGATGGTCAAAAACATTCAGTACTTC
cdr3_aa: CATSRDLPGQGARMVKNIQYF

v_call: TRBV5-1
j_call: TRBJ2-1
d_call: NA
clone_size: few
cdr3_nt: TGCGCCAGCAGCACGGACGGGACTTCTCACAATGAGCAGTTCTTC
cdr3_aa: CASSTDGTSHNEQFF

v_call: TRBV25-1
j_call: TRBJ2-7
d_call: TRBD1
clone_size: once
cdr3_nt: TGTGCCAGCAGCCCCTCGGGACAGCTTTCCTACGAGCAGTACTTC
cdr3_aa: CASSPSGQLSYEQYF

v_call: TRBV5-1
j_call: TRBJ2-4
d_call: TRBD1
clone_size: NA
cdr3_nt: TGCGCCAGCAGCTTGGCTCCGGGACAGATAAACATTCAGTACTTC
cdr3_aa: CASSLAPGQINIQYF

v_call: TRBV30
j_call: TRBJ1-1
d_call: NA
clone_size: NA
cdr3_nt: TGTGCCTGGAGGGGAGGGGCTGGGAACACTGAAGCTTTCTTT
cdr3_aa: CAWRGGAGNTEAFF

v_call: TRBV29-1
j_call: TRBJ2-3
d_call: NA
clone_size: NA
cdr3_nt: TGCAGCGTCCTACGACCGACAGATACGCAGTATTTT
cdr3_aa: CSVLRPTDTQYF

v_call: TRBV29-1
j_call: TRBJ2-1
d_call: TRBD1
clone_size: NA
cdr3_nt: TGCAGCGCGGAACAGGGGGTGGCCAATGAGCAGTTCTTC
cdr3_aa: CSAEQGVANEQFF

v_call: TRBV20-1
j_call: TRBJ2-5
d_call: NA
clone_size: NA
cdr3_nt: TGCAGTGCTAGGAGGGGAGAGACCCAGTACTTC
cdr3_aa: CSARRGETQYF

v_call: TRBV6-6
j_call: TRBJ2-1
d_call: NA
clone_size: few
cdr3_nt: TGTGCCAGCAGTTCAAAGGGGCGCGGATACAATGAGCAGTTCTTC
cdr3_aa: CASSSKGRGYNEQFF

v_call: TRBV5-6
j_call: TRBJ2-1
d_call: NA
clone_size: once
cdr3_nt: TGTGCCAGCAGCCCACGGGGGTATGACAATGAGCAGTTCTTC
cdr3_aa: CASSPRGYDNEQFF

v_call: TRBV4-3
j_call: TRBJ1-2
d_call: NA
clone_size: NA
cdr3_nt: TGCGCCAGCAGCCAGTTTCGGGGGGCGTCTAACTATGGCTACACCTTC
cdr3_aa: CASSQFRGASNYGYTF

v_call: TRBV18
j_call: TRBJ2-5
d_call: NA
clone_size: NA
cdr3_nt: TGTGCCAGCTCCCCTAGGGAGGCAGAGACCCAGTACTTC
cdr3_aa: CASSPREAETQYF

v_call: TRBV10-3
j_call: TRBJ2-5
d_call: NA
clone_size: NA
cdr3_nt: TGTGCCATCAGTGAGTCTAGTGCCAGTCAAGAGACCCAGTACTTC
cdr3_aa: CAISESSASQETQYF